The sequence of this T cell receptor beta chain was determined in a study of CD8+ T cells in alopecia areata. Study observations and caveats: Alphabeta T cells residing in normal skin are also sequenced in scalp samples.

As for treatment: oral pan-JAK inhibitor, 5-10 mg twice daily. This clone appeared a single time. Its antigen is still unknown. CDR3 size: 16 residues. Trimming removed 5 bases from V and 5 bases from J, with 21 bases in between. Germline CDR1 reads SGHAT; CDR2 reads FQNNGV. RNA extraction was followed by reverse transcription into cDNA, which acted as the sequencing template. Sequenced by immunoSEQ multiplex PCR; TCRdb stores in-frame clones only, minus some. The repertoire holds more than 200,000 clones, over 60% seen once, with around 3.9% in the top ten. Sequenced here: CD4+ T cells sorted from blood, sampled at week 4, from a patient treated with tofacitinib. The source is a human donor with alopecia areata. The chain has TRBV11-2 and TRBJ2-5; maybe TRBD2 (6 bases). The CDR3: CASSRKPQTSLETQYF. The CDR3 nucleotides read TGTGCCAGCAGCCGAAAACCCCAGACTAGTTTGGAGACCCAGTACTTC.